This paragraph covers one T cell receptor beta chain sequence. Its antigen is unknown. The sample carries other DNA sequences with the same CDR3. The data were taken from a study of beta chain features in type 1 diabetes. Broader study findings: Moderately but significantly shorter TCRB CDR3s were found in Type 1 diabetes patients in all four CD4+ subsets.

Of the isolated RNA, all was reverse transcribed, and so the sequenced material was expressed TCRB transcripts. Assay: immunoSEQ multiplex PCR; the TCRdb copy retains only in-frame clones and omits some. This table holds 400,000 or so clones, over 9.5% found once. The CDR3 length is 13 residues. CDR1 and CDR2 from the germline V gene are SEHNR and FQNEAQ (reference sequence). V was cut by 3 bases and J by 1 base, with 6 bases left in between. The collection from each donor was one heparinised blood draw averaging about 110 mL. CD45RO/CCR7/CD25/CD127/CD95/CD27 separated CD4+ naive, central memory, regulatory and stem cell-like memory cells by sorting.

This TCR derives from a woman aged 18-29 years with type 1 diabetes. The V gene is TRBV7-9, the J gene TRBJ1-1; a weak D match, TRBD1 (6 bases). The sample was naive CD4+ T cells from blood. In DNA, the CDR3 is TGTGCCAGCAGCTTGACAGGGAACACTGAAGCTTTCTTT. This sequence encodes CASSLTGNTEAFF.